Below, one T cell receptor beta chain is given with its context. The antigen is undetermined. This sample was included in a study of cytomegalovirus exposure and HLA in healthy donors. The V gene lost 0 bases and the J gene lost 2 bases, with 11 bases spanning the gap. CDR1 SGHTA and CDR2 FQGNSA come from the germline V gene. The CDR3 runs 15 residues. Study-wide points: Relative to the approximately 680-donor mean, N-insertions were reportedly fewer in an Asian-associated ancestry cluster in a later analysis.

The PCR ran on 60 Vbeta and 13 Jbeta primers. Sequencing used immunoSEQ multiplex PCR; TCRdb keeps in-frame clones, though not all of them. Altogether 100,000 or so clones are present, around 80% being singletons, with the ten largest covering roughly 5%. This sequence originates from a man aged 25-45 years in good health and CMV-seropositive. The sample taken for sequencing was PBMCs. The rearrangement uses TRBV7-2 and TRBJ2-7; TRBD2 might be the D (5 bases). CDR3 nucleotide sequence: TGTGCCAGCAGCTTAGCTGTTGCGGGTGCCTACGAGCAGTACTTC. It yields the protein CASSLAVAGAYEQYF.